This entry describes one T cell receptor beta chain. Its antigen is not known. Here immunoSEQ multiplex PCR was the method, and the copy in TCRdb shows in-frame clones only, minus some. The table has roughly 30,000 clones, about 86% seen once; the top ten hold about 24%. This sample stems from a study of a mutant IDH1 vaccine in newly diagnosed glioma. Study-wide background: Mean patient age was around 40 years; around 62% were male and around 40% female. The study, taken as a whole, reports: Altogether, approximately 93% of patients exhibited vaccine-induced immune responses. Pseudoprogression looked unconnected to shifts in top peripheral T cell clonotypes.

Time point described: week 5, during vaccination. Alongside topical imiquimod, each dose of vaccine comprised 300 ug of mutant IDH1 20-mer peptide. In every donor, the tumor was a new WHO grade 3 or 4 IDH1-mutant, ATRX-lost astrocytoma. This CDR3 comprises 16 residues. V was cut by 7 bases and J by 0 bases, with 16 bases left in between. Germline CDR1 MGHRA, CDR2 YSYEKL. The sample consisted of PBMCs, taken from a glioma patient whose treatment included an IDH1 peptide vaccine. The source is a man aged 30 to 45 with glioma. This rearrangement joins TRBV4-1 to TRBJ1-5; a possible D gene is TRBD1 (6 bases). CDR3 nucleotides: TGCGCCAGCACCACGCATGGGGACATTAGCAATCAGCCCCAGCATTTT. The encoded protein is CASTTHGDISNQPQHF.